Listed below are T cell receptor beta chains from one sample, sequenced in a study of vaccination effects on CD4 cells after COVID-19. Antigen specificity for these receptors is unknown. Repertoires were generated with immunoSEQ multiplex PCR, while TCRdb's copy carries only in-frame clones and drops some. Here the sample spans 30,000 to 45,000 clones, about three quarters being singletons. Sequenced here: CD4+ T cells from PBMCs cultured with HCoV-NL63 spike peptides, sampled before COVID-19 vaccination. These receptors were obtained from a human donor who had a prior SARS-CoV-2 infection. The CDR3 runs from the conserved cysteine through the conserved F or W. D genes are given only for firm matches. Where a row states a size, it is once, few, many or the class of an expanded clone; other rows omit it.

DNA: TGTGCCAGCAGTTACCGCGTCCAGGGGACGCTAGCCAAAAACATTCAGTACTTC; CDR3: CASSYRVQGTLAKNIQYF; J: TRBJ2-4; size: -; V: TRBV2; D: -
DNA: TGTGCCAGCAGCCAAGGGACTAGCGGAGTCAATGAGCAGTTCTTC; CDR3: CASSQGTSGVNEQFF; J: TRBJ2-1; size: -; V: TRBV3-1/TRBV3-2; D: TRBD2
DNA: TGTGCCAGCAGCCCTGCGGCTAGCGGAAACACAGATACGCAGTATTTT; CDR3: CASSPAASGNTDTQYF; J: TRBJ2-3; size: -; V: TRBV5-4; D: TRBD2
DNA: TGCGCCAGCAGTCTCCTCTCGGTCCCCCAGGGTCCTCAGATCCCTGGAGAGCAGTACTTC; CDR3: CASSLLSVPQGPQIPGEQYF; J: TRBJ2-7; size: many; V: TRBV23-1; D: -
DNA: TGTGCCAGCAGTTTAATGTTGGGATTGAACACTGAAGCTTTCTTT; CDR3: CASSLMLGLNTEAFF; J: TRBJ1-1; size: -; V: TRBV28; D: -
DNA: TGCGCCAGCACCTACCCTTGGGGGTACGGGAGTCTCAATGAGCAGTTCTTC; CDR3: CASTYPWGYGSLNEQFF; J: TRBJ2-1; size: -; V: TRBV5-1; D: -
DNA: TGTGCCTCCTCGGTCCGGGGAGACGGGGAGCTGTTTTTT; CDR3: CASSVRGDGELFF; J: TRBJ2-2; size: -; V: TRBV10-3; D: -
DNA: TGTGCCAGCAGCTTGGAAGGTCAGGGGATCCGGAACGAGCAGTACTTC; CDR3: CASSLEGQGIRNEQYF; J: TRBJ2-7; size: -; V: TRBV5-5; D: -
DNA: TGTGCCAGCAGGGACAGGGCCTTTGGCTATGGCTACACCTTC; CDR3: CASRDRAFGYGYTF; J: TRBJ1-2; size: few; V: TRBV2; D: TRBD1
DNA: TGCGCCAGCAACCTAGCGGGGGGCGTCAATGAGCAGTTCTTC; CDR3: CASNLAGGVNEQFF; J: TRBJ2-1; size: -; V: TRBV5-1; D: TRBD2
DNA: TGTGCCAGCTCACCACCGCGGGACTCCCACACAGATACGCAGTATTTT; CDR3: CASSPPRDSHTDTQYF; J: TRBJ2-3; size: -; V: TRBV18; D: -
DNA: TGTGCCAGCTCACCTCGGCCGGGACTAGCGGGGGGCACCTCCTACAATGAGCAGTTCTTC; CDR3: CASSPRPGLAGGTSYNEQFF; J: TRBJ2-1; size: -; V: TRBV18; D: TRBD2
DNA: TGTGCCATCAGTTTAGCGGGAGACAGCTACAATGAGCAGTTCTTC; CDR3: CAISLAGDSYNEQFF; J: TRBJ2-1; size: -; V: TRBV10-3; D: TRBD2
DNA: TGTGCCAGCAGCCATTTTGGGCCGGGATCGAACGAGCAGTACTTC; CDR3: CASSHFGPGSNEQYF; J: TRBJ2-7; size: -; V: TRBV3-1/TRBV3-2; D: -
DNA: TGCAGTGCTAGTCCGCCTGGGACAGGGAAGTCCTACGAGCAGTACTTC; CDR3: CSASPPGTGKSYEQYF; J: TRBJ2-7; size: -; V: TRBV20-1; D: TRBD1
DNA: TGTGCCAGCAGCCCAGGGCCTGGGGCGACAGGGTTGAGGGAAAAACTGTTTTTT; CDR3: CASSPGPGATGLREKLFF; J: TRBJ1-4; size: -; V: TRBV7-8; D: TRBD1
DNA: TGTGCCAGCAGTCCCCGTGGGTTCCAGCGGAGCCTCAGCTCCTACAATGAGCAGTTCTTC; CDR3: CASSPRGFQRSLSSYNEQFF; J: TRBJ2-1; size: -; V: TRBV6-6; D: -
DNA: TGTGCCAGCAGACCTAGGGAGGGGGCGAACACTGAAGCTTTCTTT; CDR3: CASRPREGANTEAFF; J: TRBJ1-1; size: many; V: TRBV7-9; D: TRBD1
DNA: TGTGCCAGCAGCTTCGAACCGGGACAGCTAAACACTGAAGCTTTCTTT; CDR3: CASSFEPGQLNTEAFF; J: TRBJ1-1; size: -; V: TRBV5-5; D: TRBD1
DNA: TGTGCCAGCAGTTACCTCCCAACCCCTGGCCCCGAGCAGTACTTC; CDR3: CASSYLPTPGPEQYF; J: TRBJ2-7; size: -; V: TRBV6-5; D: -
DNA: TGTGCCACCAGTGACGGTGGGGACACAAACAATGAGCAGTTCTTC; CDR3: CATSDGGDTNNEQFF; J: TRBJ2-1; size: -; V: TRBV24-1; D: -
DNA: TGTGCCAGCAATCCGGTATATAGCAATCAGCCCCAGCATTTT; CDR3: CASNPVYSNQPQHF; J: TRBJ1-5; size: -; V: TRBV6-5; D: -
DNA: TGTGCCAGTAGTAATCGCCCCGCCGTGGAAGTAGGTGAAGCTTTCTTT; CDR3: CASSNRPAVEVGEAFF; J: TRBJ1-1; size: once; V: TRBV19; D: -
DNA: TGCGCCAGCAGCCCCGGGCTAGCGGACTACAATGAGCAGTTCTTC; CDR3: CASSPGLADYNEQFF; J: TRBJ2-1; size: -; V: TRBV5-1; D: TRBD2
DNA: TGTGCCAGCAGCCCGAGGAGGGGAGATTACTACGAGCAGTACTTC; CDR3: CASSPRRGDYYEQYF; J: TRBJ2-7; size: -; V: TRBV11-3; D: -
DNA: TGTGCCAGCTCACCAAGTAACGGAGAGGGCCAGTACTTC; CDR3: CASSPSNGEGQYF; J: TRBJ2-5; size: -; V: TRBV18; D: -
DNA: TGTGCCAGCAGGCTAGGCTATGGCTACACCTTC; CDR3: CASRLGYGYTF; J: TRBJ1-2; size: -; V: TRBV2; D: -
DNA: TGTGCCAGCAGCGTGGGTGGGGGCACTGAAGCTTTCTTT; CDR3: CASSVGGGTEAFF; J: TRBJ1-1; size: few; V: TRBV12-3/TRBV12-4; D: -
DNA: TGTGCCAGCAGCCCCACCTTGAGTGGCGATGAGCAGTTCTTC; CDR3: CASSPTLSGDEQFF; J: TRBJ2-1; size: few; V: TRBV5-4; D: -
DNA: TGTGCCAGCTCCGTGGGTATCCAAGAGACCCAGTACTTC; CDR3: CASSVGIQETQYF; J: TRBJ2-5; size: -; V: TRBV7-2; D: -
DNA: TGCGCCAGCAGCCAAGATTGGTCTTTTGTGGGTGAGCAGTACTTC; CDR3: CASSQDWSFVGEQYF; J: TRBJ2-7; size: few; V: TRBV4-1; D: -
DNA: TGTGCCAGCAGCAAACCCCCGGGACTAGACCAATCTTCTAGCACAGATACGCAGTATTTT; CDR3: CASSKPPGLDQSSSTDTQYF; J: TRBJ2-3; size: -; V: TRBV21-1; D: -
DNA: TGCGCCAGCAGCTTACAGGGTCCTTCCTTAGACGAGCAGTACTTC; CDR3: CASSLQGPSLDEQYF; J: TRBJ2-7; size: few; V: TRBV5-1; D: -
DNA: TGTGCCAGCAGTGAATGGGCGGTAGATGGCTACACCTTC; CDR3: CASSEWAVDGYTF; J: TRBJ1-2; size: -; V: TRBV2; D: -
DNA: TGCGCCAGCAGCTTGGCCGTCGGGCGCTCAAATGAGCAGTTCTTC; CDR3: CASSLAVGRSNEQFF; J: TRBJ2-1; size: few; V: TRBV5-1; D: -
DNA: TGTGCCAGCAGTTGGGGATCCACCGGGGAGCTGTTTTTT; CDR3: CASSWGSTGELFF; J: TRBJ2-2; size: -; V: TRBV6-2/TRBV6-3; D: -
DNA: TGTGCCAGCAGCACACACCTCCGGTCAGATACGCAGTATTTT; CDR3: CASSTHLRSDTQYF; J: TRBJ2-3; size: once; V: TRBV7-3; D: -
DNA: TGTGCCAGCAGCCGCGAAGCGGGAGGGATCACAGATACGCAGTATTTT; CDR3: CASSREAGGITDTQYF; J: TRBJ2-3; size: -; V: TRBV7-2; D: TRBD2
DNA: TGTGCCAGCAGCCAAGGCCCCGACAGGGGGAAGGTGGCTAATGAAAAACTGTTTTTT; CDR3: CASSQGPDRGKVANEKLFF; J: TRBJ1-4; size: -; V: TRBV4-2; D: TRBD1
DNA: TGTGCCAGCAGTAGAGGGTTCTCCTACAATGAGCAGTTCTTC; CDR3: CASSRGFSYNEQFF; J: TRBJ2-1; size: -; V: TRBV5-4; D: -
DNA: TGTGCCAGTAGTGAGCGACAGGGAACCATCTCCTACAATGAGCAGTTCTTC; CDR3: CASSERQGTISYNEQFF; J: TRBJ2-1; size: -; V: TRBV19; D: TRBD1
DNA: TGTGCCAGCAGCAAACGGTTGGCGAGAACCTTGACAGATACGCAGTATTTT; CDR3: CASSKRLARTLTDTQYF; J: TRBJ2-3; size: -; V: TRBV21-1; D: -
DNA: TGTGCCAGCAGCGCACCCGGGACTGGCCAAGAGACCCAGTACTTC; CDR3: CASSAPGTGQETQYF; J: TRBJ2-5; size: -; V: TRBV5-4; D: -